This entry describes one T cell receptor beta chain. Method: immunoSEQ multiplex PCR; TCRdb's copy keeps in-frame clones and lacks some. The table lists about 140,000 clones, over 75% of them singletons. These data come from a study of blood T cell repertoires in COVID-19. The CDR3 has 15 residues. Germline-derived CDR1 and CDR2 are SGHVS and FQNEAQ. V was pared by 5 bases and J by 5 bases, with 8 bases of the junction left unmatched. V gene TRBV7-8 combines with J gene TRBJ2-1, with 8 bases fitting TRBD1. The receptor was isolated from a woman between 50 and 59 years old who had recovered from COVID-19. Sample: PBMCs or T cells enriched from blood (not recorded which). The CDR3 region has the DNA TGTGCCAGCAGCAAGACAGGGGCGACCCACAATGAGCAGTTCTTC. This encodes CASSKTGATHNEQFF.